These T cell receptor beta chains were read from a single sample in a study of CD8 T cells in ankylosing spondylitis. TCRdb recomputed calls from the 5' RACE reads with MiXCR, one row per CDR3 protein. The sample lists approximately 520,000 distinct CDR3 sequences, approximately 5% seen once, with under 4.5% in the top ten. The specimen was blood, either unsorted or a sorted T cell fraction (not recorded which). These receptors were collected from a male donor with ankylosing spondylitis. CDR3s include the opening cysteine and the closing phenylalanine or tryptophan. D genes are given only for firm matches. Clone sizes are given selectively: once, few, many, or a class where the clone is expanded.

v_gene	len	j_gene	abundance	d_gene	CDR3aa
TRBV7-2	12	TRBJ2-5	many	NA	CASSLVSETQYF
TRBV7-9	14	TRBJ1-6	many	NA	CASSLTVMGSPLHF
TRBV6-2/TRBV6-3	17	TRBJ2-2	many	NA	CASSYSSSTVNTGELFF
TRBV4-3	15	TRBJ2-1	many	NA	CASSRVDSPGNEQFF
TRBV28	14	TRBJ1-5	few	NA	CATGYGASNQPQHF
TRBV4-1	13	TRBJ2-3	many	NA	CASSPYATDTQYF
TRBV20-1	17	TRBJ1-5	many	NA	CSASTHGGGLSNQPQHF
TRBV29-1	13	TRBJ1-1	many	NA	CSARHRGPTEAFF
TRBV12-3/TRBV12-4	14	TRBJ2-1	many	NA	CASSPIRGEREQFF
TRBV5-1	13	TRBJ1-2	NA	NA	CASSLDPRYGYTF
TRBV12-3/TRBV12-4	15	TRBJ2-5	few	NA	CASSPPGGGQETQYF
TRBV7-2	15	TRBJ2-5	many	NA	CASSFGGGARETQYF
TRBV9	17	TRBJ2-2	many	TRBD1	CASSVPGQGVMTGELFF
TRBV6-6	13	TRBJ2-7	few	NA	CASRRTIYYEQYF
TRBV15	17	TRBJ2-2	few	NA	CATSRGPPTAGTGELFF
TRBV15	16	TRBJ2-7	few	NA	CATSRQPFRSSYEQYF
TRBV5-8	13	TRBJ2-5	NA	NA	CASGVASFETQYF
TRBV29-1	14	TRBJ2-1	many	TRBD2	CSVRLAGTYNEQFF
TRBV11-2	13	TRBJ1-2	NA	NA	CASRVPGIYGYTF
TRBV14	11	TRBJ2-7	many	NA	CASSHGGPKYF